The 11 T cell receptor beta chains below come from one sample, sequenced in a study of cytomegalovirus exposure and HLA in healthy donors. In the PCR, 60 Vbeta and 13 Jbeta primers were used. Data came from immunoSEQ multiplex PCR; TCRdb stores just in-frame clones and leaves some out. Of about 110,000 clones in the sample, 69% were seen once. Material for sequencing was PBMCs. The origin of the receptors is a woman in her 70s in good health and CMV-seropositive.

This clone was seen a handful of times. This chain links TRBV7-3 with TRBJ2-5, with 9 positions matching TRBD1. The junction had 5 bases not matched to a gene; V was cut back by 1 base and J by 5 bases. From germline, CDR1 is SGHTA and CDR2 FQGTGA. The CDR3 has 15 residues. CDR3 residues: CASSLSGQGSETQYF. The DNA of the CDR3 is TGTGCCAGCAGCTTAAGTGGACAGGGGTCGGAGACCCAGTACTTC.

The CDR3 region is CASSLLRGGGTADTQYF. The CDR3 nucleotides are TGTGCCAGCAGCTTATTACGAGGAGGCGGGACGGCAGATACGCAGTATTTT. This chain links TRBV11-2 with TRBJ2-3; D might be TRBD2 (6 bases). The CDR3 covers 17 residues. From germline, CDR1 is SGHAT and CDR2 FQNNGV. Trimming took 2 bases from V and 4 from J, leaving 19 bases between them.

In its sample, this clone was seen a few times. The V and J genes are TRBV2 and TRBJ1-4, with a possible D match to TRBD1 (6 bases). CDR3 length: 13 amino acids. V gave up 8 bases and J gave up 1 base, with 8 bases separating them. Germline V gene lookup returns CDR1 SNHLY and CDR2 FYNNEI. CDR3 in amino acids: CASRGQTNEKLFF. CDR3 nucleotide sequence: TGTGCCAGCCGGGGACAAACTAATGAAAAACTGTTTTTT. Supplemented by reference TRBV2 and TRBJ1-4, the full variable domain reads EPEVTQTPSHQVTQMGQEVILRCVPISNHLYFYWYRQILGQKVEFLVSFYNNEISEKSEIFDDQFSVERPDGSNFTLKIRSTKLEDSAMYFCASRGQTNEKLFFGSGTQLSVL.

The chain recombines TRBV27 with TRBJ1-1, with D possibly being TRBD1 (6 bases). The CDR3 loop spans 15 amino acids. CDR1 is MNHEY and CDR2 is SMNVEV in the germline V gene (reference sequence). The V and J ends lost 2 bases and 4 bases respectively, with 14 bases between them. CDR3 coding DNA: TGTGCCAGCAGTTTAAATCAGGGGATGAGCACTGAAGCTTTCTTT. Protein: CASSLNQGMSTEAFF.

The chain carries TRBV6-6 and TRBJ2-5; TRBD1 is a possible D gene (6 bases). Near its end, the DNA agrees better with TRBJ2-7, so the J call may be wrong. There are 14 residues in the CDR3. The germline V gene encodes CDR1 MNHNY and CDR2 SVGAGI (reference sequence). This chain's CDR3 is CASSLQGSSYEQYF. Here the CDR3 DNA reads TGTGCCAGCAGTTTGCAGGGGAGCTCCTACGAGCAGTACTTC.

This chain links TRBV19 with TRBJ1-6; D not certain. The CDR3 totals 15 residues. In germline, CDR1 is LNHDA, CDR2 SQIVND (reference sequence). Trimming took off 7 bases at V and 5 bases at J, with 15 bases between the two ends. The CDR3 here is CASNMGGTNNSPLHF. CDR3 nucleotide sequence: TGTGCCAGTAACATGGGAGGTACGAATAATTCACCCCTCCACTTT.

This chain joins TRBV2 and TRBJ2-7; D not resolved. Germline V gives CDR1 SNHLY, CDR2 FYNNEI. The ends were cut back, 5 bases at V and 4 bases at J, with 9 bases in the middle. This CDR3 is built from 12 residues. The CDR3 coding sequence is TGTGCCAGCAGTTTCACACAATACGAGCAGTACTTC. Amino acids: CASSFTQYEQYF. Based on the CDR3 plus reference TRBV2 and TRBJ2-7, the full variable domain is EPEVTQTPSHQVTQMGQEVILRCVPISNHLYFYWYRQILGQKVEFLVSFYNNEISEKSEIFDDQFSVERPDGSNFTLKIRSTKLEDSAMYFCASSFTQYEQYFGPGTRLTVT.

J is TRBJ2-4 and V is TRBV4-2, with D possibly being TRBD1 (5 bases). The length of the CDR3 is 14 residues. V lost 5 bases to trimming and J lost 7 bases, with 15 bases between them. Germline V gene sequence: CDR1 LGHNA, CDR2 YNFKEQ. The CDR3 spells CASSARLGQNIQYF. CDR3 in DNA: TGTGCCAGCAGCGCCCGACTGGGGCAGAACATTCAGTACTTC.

This chain uses TRBV19 with TRBJ1-5; weak D call: TRBD1 (5 bases). CDR1 LNHDA and CDR2 SQIVND come from the germline V gene (reference sequence). The V gene lost 7 bases and the J gene lost 1 base, with 11 bases spanning the gap. This CDR3 is built from 14 residues. The CDR3 DNA follows: TGTGCCAGTACTCGCGGGGGGAGCAATCAGCCCCAGCATTTT. It translates to CASTRGGSNQPQHF.

The V gene is TRBV10-3, the J gene TRBJ1-4, with D perhaps TRBD1 (6 bases). CDR3 length: 13 residues. The ends were cut back, 4 bases at V and 7 bases at J, with 10 bases in the middle. CDR1 and CDR2 from the germline V gene are ENHRY and SYGVKD. The CDR3 DNA follows: TGTGCCATCAGTGGGGGGCAGGGTGAAAAACTGTTTTTT. It codes for CAISGGQGEKLFF.

The chain joins TRBV7-9 to TRBJ2-1; TRBD2 is a possible D gene (6 bases). CDR1 is SEHNR and CDR2 is FQNEAQ in the germline V gene (reference sequence). Trimming removed 3 bases at V and 6 bases at J, with 9 bases between. The CDR3 is 13 residues long. CDR3 bases: TGTGCCAGCAGCTTCGGGACTCTCAATGAGCAGTTCTTC. It translates to CASSFGTLNEQFF.